These 24 T cell receptor beta chains share one sample of origin, sequenced in a study of cytomegalovirus exposure and HLA in healthy donors. The table came from immunoSEQ multiplex PCR; TCRdb's copy has only in-frame clones and leaves some out. Found here are about 64,000 clones, roughly 94% of them singletons; the top ten hold nearly 6%. The sample comprised PBMCs. These receptors came from a woman younger than 35 in good health and CMV-seropositive.

The rearrangement links TRBV19 to TRBJ2-1, with D possibly being TRBD2 (6 bases). Germline V gene sequence: CDR1 LNHDA, CDR2 SQIVND (reference sequence). The V end was cut by 3 bases, the J end by 0 bases, with 12 bases between. The CDR3 is made up of 16 amino acids. The CDR3, as DNA: TGTGCCAGTAGTATTGCGGCGGGACGCTCCTACAATGAGCAGTTCTTC. This sequence encodes CASSIAAGRSYNEQFF.

The genes are TRBV10-3 and TRBJ1-1; a possible D gene is TRBD1 (5 bases). The CDR3 sequence is 11 residues long. CDR1 is ENHRY, CDR2 SYGVKD, per germline. Trimming cost V 4 bases and J 8 bases, with 8 bases left between them. The CDR3 coding sequence is TGTGCCATCAGTGGGGGGGGAGAAGCTTTCTTT. As protein: CAISGGGEAFF.

The rearrangement links TRBV29-1 to TRBJ2-7, with D perhaps TRBD1 (5 bases). V lost 2 bases to trimming and J lost 2 bases, with 16 bases between them. Germline assignment: CDR1 SQVTM and CDR2 ANQGSEA. There are 15 residues in the CDR3. Here the CDR3 DNA reads TGCAGCGTTGAAAAGGGGCTAGAAGAACCCTACGAGCAGTACTTC. It codes for CSVEKGLEEPYEQYF.

The V and J genes are TRBV15 and TRBJ1-6, with unresolved D. CDR1 and CDR2 (germline): LNHNV, YYDKDF (reference sequence). With 4 bases removed from V and 0 bases from J, the gap between germline ends came to 7 bases. The CDR3 loop spans 15 amino acids. The CDR3 DNA reads TGTGCCACCAGCAATCCGAGCTCCTATAATTCACCCCTCCACTTT. This sequence encodes CATSNPSSYNSPLHF.

V and J are TRBV28 and TRBJ2-5; TRBD2 aligns across 11 bases. CDR3 length: 14 amino acids. V trimming: 3 bases; J trimming: 7 bases; junction bases outside the gene matches: 4. Germline V CDR1 and CDR2: MDHEN, SYDVKM. This CDR3 is CASSFTSGSGTQYF. CDR3 coding DNA: TGTGCCAGCAGTTTTACTAGCGGGAGTGGGACCCAGTACTTC.

The chain recombines TRBV13 with TRBJ2-3, with 10 bases lining up with TRBD2. Germline loops: CDR1 PRHDT, CDR2 FYEKMQ (reference sequence). This CDR3 spans 15 amino acids. V lost 5 bases, J lost 0 bases, and 2 bases stayed unmatched. The DNA of the CDR3 is TGTGCCAGCAGCCTACTAGCGGGGAGCACAGATACGCAGTATTTT. Protein sequence: CASSLLAGSTDTQYF.

In the case of this clone: This specimen includes other DNA sequences encoding the same CDR3. The V and J genes are TRBV29-1 and TRBJ1-1; 7 bases match TRBD1. This CDR3 is 14 amino acids long. Germline loops: CDR1 SQVTM, CDR2 ANQGSEA. With V trimmed by 5 bases and J by 3 bases, 9 bases remained unmatched. The CDR3 protein is CSVSALTGDTEAFF. As DNA, the CDR3 is TGCAGCGTTTCCGCACTTACAGGGGACACTGAAGCTTTCTTT.

This clone was seen a single time. For the CDR3, the DNA is TGTGCCAGCAGCTATTGGGGGCTGGACGCAAAGCTGTTTTTT. Translation gives CASSYWGLDAKLFF. The J gene is TRBJ2-2, the V gene TRBV27, with a tentative D call TRBD1 (6 bases). The CDR3 covers 14 residues. Trimming stripped 6 bases from V and 12 bases from J, with 20 bases between. The germline V gene has CDR1 MNHEY and CDR2 SMNVEV (reference sequence).

The count of this clone is one. The chain couples TRBV4-1 to TRBJ1-6; 7 nucleotides match TRBD1. The ends lost 0 bases at V and 7 bases at J; junction bases unmatched: 9. Germline V gives CDR1 MGHRA, CDR2 YSYEKL. The CDR3 spans 17 residues. Here the CDR3 DNA reads TGCGCCAGCAGCCAAGAATCGACAGGGAGTCCCAATTCACCCCTCCACTTT. This codes for CASSQESTGSPNSPLHF.

A few counts support this clone. The chain joins TRBV27 to TRBJ2-7; 7 bases are shared with TRBD2. This CDR3 region has 15 residues. Per germline, CDR1 MNHEY and CDR2 SMNVEV (reference sequence). With 0 bases clipped from V and 7 bases from J, the junction kept 9 bases outside the gene matches. The CDR3 DNA reads TGTGCCAGCAGTTTATCGCGGGCGGGAGTTTTGGAGCAGTACTTC. Amino acids: CASSLSRAGVLEQYF.

The chain carries TRBV19 and TRBJ2-7, with a tentative D call TRBD1 (6 bases). The CDR3 loop spans 13 amino acids. The V end was cut by 6 bases, the J end by 2 bases, with 11 bases between. The germline CDR1 and CDR2 sequences are LNHDA and SQIVND (reference sequence). The CDR3 is CASSAGQTYEQYF. Written as DNA, the CDR3 is TGTGCCAGTAGCGCAGGACAGACCTACGAGCAGTACTTC.

The V gene is TRBV7-8, the J gene TRBJ1-5, with D hard to call. This CDR3 region has 14 residues. The ends were cut back, 3 bases at V and 7 bases at J, with 13 bases in the middle. The germline V gene has CDR1 SGHVS and CDR2 FQNEAQ. As DNA, the CDR3 is TGTGCCAGCAGCTTGGCGGGAACGGGACAGCCCCAGCATTTT. Protein: CASSLAGTGQPQHF. Combining the CDR3 with reference TRBV7-8 and TRBJ1-5 gives the whole variable domain GAGVSQSPRYKVAKRGQDVALRCDPISGHVSLFWYQQALGQGPEFLTYFQNEAQLDKSGLPSDRFFAERPEGSVSTLKIQRTQQEDSAVYLCASSLAGTGQPQHFGDGTRLSIL.

The chain uses TRBV7-2 and TRBJ1-5; the match to TRBD1 covers 8 bases. Germline loops: CDR1 SGHTA, CDR2 FQGNSA. The CDR3 length is 16 residues. V was pared by 2 bases and J by 3 bases, with 6 bases of the junction left unmatched. CDR3 amino acids: CASSLRQGSYNQPQHF. The CDR3 DNA is TGTGCCAGCAGCTTACGACAGGGGTCGTACAATCAGCCCCAGCATTTT.

The V gene is TRBV7-9, the J gene TRBJ2-7; D is perhaps TRBD2 (5 bases). CDR3 size: 15 residues. The V end lost 5 bases, the J end lost 7 bases, and 21 bases lay between the germline ends. Germline V gene sequence: CDR1 SEHNR, CDR2 FQNEAQ (reference sequence). CDR3 bases: TGTGCCAGCAGCGCCTCGCTGGGGAAGTCGGGAGAGCAGTACTTC. It specifies CASSASLGKSGEQYF. Filled out from reference TRBV7-9 and TRBJ2-7, the complete variable domain reads DTGVSQNPRHKITKRGQNVTFRCDPISEHNRLYWYRQTLGQGPEFLTYFQNEAQLEKSRLLSDRFSAERPKGSFSTLEIQRTEQGDSAMYLCASSASLGKSGEQYFGPGTRLTVT.

The CDR3 nucleotides are TGTGCCTGGACCCTGGGGCAGAACACTGAAGCTTTCTTT. It translates to CAWTLGQNTEAFF. The V gene is TRBV30, the J gene TRBJ1-1, with a tentative D call TRBD1 (5 bases). Germline V gene data show CDR1 as GTSNPN and CDR2 as SVGIG (reference sequence). V was clipped by 4 bases and J by 1 base, with 10 bases between them. The CDR3 is made up of 13 amino acids.

The V gene is TRBV2, the J gene TRBJ2-4; 10 positions agree with TRBD1. Per the germline V gene, CDR1 is SNHLY and CDR2 is FYNNEI. This CDR3 has 16 residues. V lost 9 bases to trimming and J lost 3 bases; unmatched junction nucleotides: 11. The DNA of the CDR3 is TGTGCCAGTGGGGGGACAGGGGTTCTAGGCAAAAACATTCAGTACTTC. Translated, it gives CASGGTGVLGKNIQYF.

Notes on this clone: The same CDR3 is also encoded by other DNA sequences in this sample. This rearrangement joins TRBV27 to TRBJ2-7; 9 bases are a match to TRBD2. Germline assignment: CDR1 MNHEY and CDR2 SMNVEV (reference sequence). The V gene end was trimmed by 5 bases and the J gene end by 2 bases; junction bases not matched to a gene: 4. This CDR3 has 14 amino acids. The CDR3 DNA reads TGTGCCAGCAGTCCTCTAGCGGGGACCTACGAGCAGTACTTC. Translating gives CASSPLAGTYEQYF.

V usage is TRBV28 and J usage is TRBJ2-7, with 7 positions matching TRBD1. Germline CDR1 is MDHEN and CDR2 is SYDVKM. This CDR3 has 16 amino acids. Germline trimming cut 5 bases from V and 0 bases from J; bases unmatched to any gene: 10. As DNA, the CDR3 is TGTGCCAGCAGTCATCAACAGGGGCGATCCTCCTACGAGCAGTACTTC. Its protein is CASSHQQGRSSYEQYF.

The chain uses TRBV19 and TRBJ1-4; D is unresolved. The V end lost 9 bases, the J end lost 3 bases, and 17 bases lay between the germline ends. In germline, CDR1 is LNHDA, CDR2 SQIVND (reference sequence). The CDR3 totals 15 residues. DNA for the CDR3: TGTGCCAGCTCCCGCATCGAGGCCCCTAATGAAAAACTGTTTTTT. Its translation is CASSRIEAPNEKLFF. Full variable domain (outside the CDR3, taken from reference TRBV19 and TRBJ1-4): DGGITQSPKYLFRKEGQNVTLSCEQNLNHDAMYWYRQDPGQGLRLIYYSQIVNDFQKGDIAEGYSVSREKKESFPLTVTSAQKNPTAFYLCASSRIEAPNEKLFFGSGTQLSVL.

The chain is built from TRBV15 and TRBJ1-5; D is possibly TRBD1 (6 bases). Germline V gene sequence: CDR1 LNHNV, CDR2 YYDKDF (reference sequence). The CDR3 has 12 residues. The CDR3 here is CATGQGGQPQHF. The CDR3 region has the DNA TGTGCGACCGGGCAAGGGGGTCAGCCCCAGCATTTT.

This chain connects TRBV4-2 to TRBJ2-3; weak D call: TRBD2 (5 bases). The CDR3 spans 16 residues. CDR1 LGHNA and CDR2 YNFKEQ come from the germline V gene. V lost 0 bases to trimming and J lost 2 bases, with 12 bases between them. CDR3 sequence (DNA): TGTGCCAGCAGCCAAGAACGGACTCCAACCACAGATACGCAGTATTTT. The encoded protein is CASSQERTPTTDTQYF.

The chain uses TRBV11-2 and TRBJ1-1, with D unclear. This CDR3 comprises 13 residues. Germline V gene lookup returns CDR1 SGHAT and CDR2 FQNNGV. Between the trimmed V and J ends, which lost 2 bases and 4 bases, there was a span of 8 bases. The CDR3 DNA is TGTGCCAGCAGCTTACAGGAGGTCACTGAAGCTTTCTTT. This encodes CASSLQEVTEAFF.

This clone was observed a single time. The chain recombines TRBV11-2 with TRBJ2-7, with D tentatively TRBD2 (6 bases). This CDR3 has 16 amino acids. Germline V gene data show CDR1 as SGHAT and CDR2 as FQNNGV. Trimming removed 0 bases from V and 4 bases from J, with 16 bases in between. CDR3 DNA sequence: TGTGCCAGCAGCTTAGATCTCAGCGCGGGACCTTACGAGCAGTACTTC. Its translation: CASSLDLSAGPYEQYF.

The chain combines TRBV6-4 with TRBJ1-1; 8 nucleotides match TRBD1. V dropped 5 bases and J dropped 4; count of bases not matched to a gene: 12. Germline V lookup: CDR1 MRHNA, CDR2 SNTAGT. The CDR3 has 16 amino acids. The CDR3 here is CASSSPDRGGSTEAFF. For the CDR3, the DNA is TGTGCCAGCAGTTCTCCCGACAGGGGCGGTAGCACTGAAGCTTTCTTT.